The sequence of this T cell receptor beta chain was determined in a study of human T cells and chemical hapten exposure. Time point of the sample: pre-sensitization, week 0. Treatment here: therapeutic diphenylcyclopropenone sensitization with weekly scalp DPC. This clonotype came up many times. Each CDR3 protein gets one entry after TCRdb re-called the RACE reads with MiXCR. The sample lists about 60,000 distinct CDR3 sequences; about 11% were seen once. The sample in question was whole blood, obtained in connection with sensitization to the hapten diphenylcyclopropenone (DPC). The source is a woman aged 40 to 55 with alopecia areata. Some clones in this sample may be carry-over from other donors' samples.

The CDR3 sequence is CASRLGTSQETQYF. The CDR3 nucleotides are TGTGCCAGCCGACTGGGGACTTCTCAAGAGACCCAGTACTTC. This chain connects TRBV12-3 or TRBV12-4 to TRBJ2-5; D may be TRBD2 (6 bases). Trimming pared 8 bases from V and 2 bases from J, leaving 15 bases between. CDR3 length equals 14 residues.